This T cell receptor beta chain was obtained from a study of cytomegalovirus exposure and HLA in healthy donors. Study conclusions and caveats: Apparent HLA restriction characterized most CMV-associated TCR beta chains in a later analysis. Some V segments, TRBV6-2 and TRBV6-3 among them, were indistinguishable and were therefore excluded.

Points on this clone: What it binds is unknown.

CDR1 and CDR2 from the germline V gene are SGHRS and YFSETQ. This CDR3 contains 13 residues. Trimming removed 3 bases from V and 2 bases from J; junction bases left unmatched: 2. PCR was performed using 60 Vbeta and 13 Jbeta primers. Assay: immunoSEQ multiplex PCR; the TCRdb copy retains only in-frame clones and omits some. The sample yields tens of thousands of clones, 55% to 70% seen once. The TCR comes from a boy aged 5 to 17 in good health and CMV-seropositive. Sequencing was done on a sample of PBMCs. This sequence joins TRBV5-1 and TRBJ2-7; 7 bases align to TRBD1. CDR3 DNA sequence: TGCGCCAGCAGCTCGGGACAGACCTACGAGCAGTACTTC. Its protein product is CASSSGQTYEQYF.